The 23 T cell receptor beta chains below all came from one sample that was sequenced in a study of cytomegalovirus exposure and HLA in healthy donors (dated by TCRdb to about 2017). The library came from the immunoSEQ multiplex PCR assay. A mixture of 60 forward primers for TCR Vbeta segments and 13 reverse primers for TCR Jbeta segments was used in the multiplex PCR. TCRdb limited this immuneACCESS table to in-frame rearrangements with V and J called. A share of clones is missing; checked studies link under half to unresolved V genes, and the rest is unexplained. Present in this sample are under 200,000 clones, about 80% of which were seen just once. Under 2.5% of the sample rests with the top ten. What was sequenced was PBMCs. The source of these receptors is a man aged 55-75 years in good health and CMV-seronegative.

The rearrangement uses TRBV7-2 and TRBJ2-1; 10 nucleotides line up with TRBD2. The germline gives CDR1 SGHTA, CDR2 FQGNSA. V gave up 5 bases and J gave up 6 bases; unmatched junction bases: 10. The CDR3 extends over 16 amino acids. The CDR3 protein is CASSTAPAGGANEQFF. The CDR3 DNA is TGTGCCAGCAGCACCGCCCCAGCGGGAGGGGCCAATGAGCAGTTCTTC.

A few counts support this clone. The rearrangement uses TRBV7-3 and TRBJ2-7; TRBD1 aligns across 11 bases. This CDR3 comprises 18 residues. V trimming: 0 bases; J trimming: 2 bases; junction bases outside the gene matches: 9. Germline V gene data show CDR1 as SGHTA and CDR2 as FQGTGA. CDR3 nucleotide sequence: TGTGCCAGCAGCTTAACTGCTATAGGACAGGGGGCGCCCTACGAGCAGTACTTC. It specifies CASSLTAIGQGAPYEQYF. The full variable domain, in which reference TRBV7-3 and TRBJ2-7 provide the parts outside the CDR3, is GAGVSQTPSNKVTEKGKYVELRCDPISGHTALYWYRQSLGQGPEFLIYFQGTGAADDSGLPNDRFFAVRPEGSVSTLKIQRTERGDSAVYLCASSLTAIGQGAPYEQYFGPGTRLTVT.

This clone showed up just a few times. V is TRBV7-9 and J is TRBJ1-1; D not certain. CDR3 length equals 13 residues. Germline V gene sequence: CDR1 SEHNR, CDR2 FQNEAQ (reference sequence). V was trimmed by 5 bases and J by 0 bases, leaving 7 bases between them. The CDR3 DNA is TGTGCCAGCAGCATCCCAGTGAACACTGAAGCTTTCTTT. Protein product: CASSIPVNTEAFF.

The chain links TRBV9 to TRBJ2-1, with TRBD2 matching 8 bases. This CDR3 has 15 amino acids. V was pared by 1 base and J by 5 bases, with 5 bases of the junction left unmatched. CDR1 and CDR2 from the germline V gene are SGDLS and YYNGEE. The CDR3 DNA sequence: TGTGCCAGCAGCGTACTAGCGGGTTCTGACAATGAGCAGTTCTTC. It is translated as CASSVLAGSDNEQFF.

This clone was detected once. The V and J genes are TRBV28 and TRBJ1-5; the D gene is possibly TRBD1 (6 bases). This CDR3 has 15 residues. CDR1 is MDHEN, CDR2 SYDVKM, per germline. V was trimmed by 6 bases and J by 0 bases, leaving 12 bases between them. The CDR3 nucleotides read TGTGCCAGCAGCTGGGACATCGATAGCAATCAGCCCCAGCATTTT. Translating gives CASSWDIDSNQPQHF. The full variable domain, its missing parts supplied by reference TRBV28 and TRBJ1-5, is DVKVTQSSRYLVKRTGEKVFLECVQDMDHENMFWYRQDPGLGLRLIYFSYDVKMKEKGDIPEGYSVSREKKERFSLILESASTNQTSMYLCASSWDIDSNQPQHFGDGTRLSIL.

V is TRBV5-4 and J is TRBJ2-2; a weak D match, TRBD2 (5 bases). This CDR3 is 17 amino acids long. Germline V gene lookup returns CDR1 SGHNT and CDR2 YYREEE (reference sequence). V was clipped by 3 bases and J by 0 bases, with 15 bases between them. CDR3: CASSSRAVTANTGELFF. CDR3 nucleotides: TGTGCCAGCAGCTCGCGAGCGGTTACCGCGAACACCGGGGAGCTGTTTTTT.

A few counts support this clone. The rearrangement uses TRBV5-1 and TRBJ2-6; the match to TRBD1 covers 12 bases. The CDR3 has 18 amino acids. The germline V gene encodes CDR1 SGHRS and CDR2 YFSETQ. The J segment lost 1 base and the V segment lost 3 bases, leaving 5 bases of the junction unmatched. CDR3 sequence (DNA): TGCGCCAGCAGCTCCGGGACAGGGGGCGGGTCTGGGGCCAACGTCCTGACTTTC. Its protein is CASSSGTGGGSGANVLTF.

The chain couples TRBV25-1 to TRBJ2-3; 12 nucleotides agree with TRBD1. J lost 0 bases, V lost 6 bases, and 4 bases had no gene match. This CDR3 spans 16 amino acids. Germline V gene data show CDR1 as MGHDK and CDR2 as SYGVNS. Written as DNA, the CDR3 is TGTGCCAGCAGGGGACAGGGGGCTGGGAGCACAGATACGCAGTATTTT. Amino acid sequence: CASRGQGAGSTDTQYF.

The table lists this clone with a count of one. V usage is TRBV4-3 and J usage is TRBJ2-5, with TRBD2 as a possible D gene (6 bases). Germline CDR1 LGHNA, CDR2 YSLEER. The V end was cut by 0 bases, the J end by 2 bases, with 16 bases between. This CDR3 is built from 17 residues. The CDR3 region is CASSQELALRGQETQYF. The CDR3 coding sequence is TGCGCCAGCAGCCAAGAATTAGCTCTTCGGGGGCAAGAGACCCAGTACTTC.

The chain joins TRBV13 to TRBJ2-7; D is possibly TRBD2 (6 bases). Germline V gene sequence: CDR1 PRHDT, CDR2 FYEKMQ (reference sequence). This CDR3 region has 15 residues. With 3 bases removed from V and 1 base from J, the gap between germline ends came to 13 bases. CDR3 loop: CASSFGDLTSYEQYF. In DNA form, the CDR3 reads TGTGCCAGCAGCTTCGGGGACTTGACTTCCTACGAGCAGTACTTC.

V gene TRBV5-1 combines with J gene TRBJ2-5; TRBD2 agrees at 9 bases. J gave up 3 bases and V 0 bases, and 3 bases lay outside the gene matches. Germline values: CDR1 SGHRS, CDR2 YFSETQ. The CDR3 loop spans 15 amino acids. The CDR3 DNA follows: TGCGCCAGCAGCTTGGGACTAGCGGCAGAAGAGACCCAGTACTTC. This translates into CASSLGLAAEETQYF.

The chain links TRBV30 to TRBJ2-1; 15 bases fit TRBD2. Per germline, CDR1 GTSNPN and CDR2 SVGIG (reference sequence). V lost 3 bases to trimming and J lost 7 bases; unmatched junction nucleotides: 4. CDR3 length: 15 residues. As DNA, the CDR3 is TGTGCCTGGAGCCCGGGACTAGCGGGAGGTAATGAGCAGTTCTTC. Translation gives CAWSPGLAGGNEQFF.

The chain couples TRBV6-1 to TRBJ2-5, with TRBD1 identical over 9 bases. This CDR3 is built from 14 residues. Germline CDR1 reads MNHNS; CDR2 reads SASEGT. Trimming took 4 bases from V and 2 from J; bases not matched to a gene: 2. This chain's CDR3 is CASSGGQGQETQYF. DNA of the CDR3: TGTGCCAGCAGTGGGGGACAGGGTCAAGAGACCCAGTACTTC.

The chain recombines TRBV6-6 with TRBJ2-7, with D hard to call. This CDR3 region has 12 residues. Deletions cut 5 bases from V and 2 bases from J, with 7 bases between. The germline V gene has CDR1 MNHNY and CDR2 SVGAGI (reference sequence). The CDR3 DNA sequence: TGTGCCAGCAGTGTACATGCCTACGAGCAGTACTTC. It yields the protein CASSVHAYEQYF.

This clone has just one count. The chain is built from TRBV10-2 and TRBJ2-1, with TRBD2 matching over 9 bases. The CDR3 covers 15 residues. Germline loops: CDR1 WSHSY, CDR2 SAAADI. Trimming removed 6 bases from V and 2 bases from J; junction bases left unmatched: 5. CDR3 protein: CASSQAGGAYNEQFF. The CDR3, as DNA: TGCGCCAGCAGCCAAGCGGGGGGCGCCTACAATGAGCAGTTCTTC.

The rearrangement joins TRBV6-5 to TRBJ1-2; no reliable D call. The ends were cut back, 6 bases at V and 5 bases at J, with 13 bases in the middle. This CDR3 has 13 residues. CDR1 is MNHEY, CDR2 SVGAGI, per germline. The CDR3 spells CASSIQQSYGYTF. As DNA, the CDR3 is TGTGCCAGCAGCATACAGCAATCATATGGCTACACCTTC.

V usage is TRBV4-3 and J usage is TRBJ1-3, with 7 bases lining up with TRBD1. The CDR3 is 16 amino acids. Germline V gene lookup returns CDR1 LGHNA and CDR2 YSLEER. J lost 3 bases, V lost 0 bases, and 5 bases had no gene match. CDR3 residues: CASSQEEGAIGNTIYF. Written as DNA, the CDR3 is TGCGCCAGCAGCCAAGAGGAGGGGGCAATTGGAAACACCATATATTTT.

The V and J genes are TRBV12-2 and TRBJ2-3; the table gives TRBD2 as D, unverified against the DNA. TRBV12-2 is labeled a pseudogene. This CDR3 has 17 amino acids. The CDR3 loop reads CASRLTSGRAATDTQYF. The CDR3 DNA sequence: TGTGCAAGTCGCTTAACTAGCGGGAGGGCTGCCACAGATACGCAGTATTTT.

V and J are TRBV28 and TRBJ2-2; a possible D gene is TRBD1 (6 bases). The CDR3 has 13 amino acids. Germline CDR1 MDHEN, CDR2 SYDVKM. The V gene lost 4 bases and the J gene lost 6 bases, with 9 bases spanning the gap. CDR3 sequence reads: CASSSSGAGELFF. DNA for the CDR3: TGTGCCAGCAGTTCTTCAGGGGCCGGGGAGCTGTTTTTT.

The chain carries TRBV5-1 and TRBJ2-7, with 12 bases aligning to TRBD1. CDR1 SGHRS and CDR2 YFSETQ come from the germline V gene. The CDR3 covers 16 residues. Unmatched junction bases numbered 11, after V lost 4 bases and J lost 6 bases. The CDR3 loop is CASSLRSGQGAGEQYF. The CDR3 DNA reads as TGCGCCAGCAGCCTGCGGTCGGGACAGGGGGCGGGCGAGCAGTACTTC.

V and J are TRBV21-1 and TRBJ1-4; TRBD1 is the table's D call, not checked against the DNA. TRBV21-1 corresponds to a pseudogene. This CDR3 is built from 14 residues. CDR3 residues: CASSKMQQNEKLFF. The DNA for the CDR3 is TGTGCCAGCAGCAAAATGCAACAAAATGAAAAACTGTTTTTT.

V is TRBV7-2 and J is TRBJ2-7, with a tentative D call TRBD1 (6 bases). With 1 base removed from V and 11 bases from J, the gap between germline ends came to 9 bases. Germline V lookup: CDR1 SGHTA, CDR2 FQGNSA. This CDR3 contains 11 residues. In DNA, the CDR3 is TGTGCCAGCAGCTTAGGATCAGGGGAGTACTTC. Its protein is CASSLGSGEYF.

Here the CDR3 DNA reads TGTGCCAGCAGCTTAGCGCAACTAGCGGGAGCCAAAACCGGGGAGCTGTTTTTT. This gives the protein CASSLAQLAGAKTGELFF. V is TRBV7-2 and J is TRBJ2-2; 11 nucleotides align to TRBD2. The CDR3 runs 18 residues. Germline CDR1 is SGHTA and CDR2 is FQGNSA. The ends lost 0 bases at V and 5 bases at J; junction bases unmatched: 8.